This T cell receptor beta chain was sequenced during a study of blood T cell repertoires in COVID-19. Authors' processing steps: Amplification from reference gene primers served as the basis for estimated nucleated cell counts. Clones were read by immunoSEQ multiplex PCR, and TCRdb kept only the in-frame ones, dropping some. For V, J and clone size, that table is used; D and trimming come from the DNA. The repertoire has about 180,000 clones, 80% to 90% of them found once; the top ten carry 12%. V lost 2 bases, J lost 1 base, and 8 bases lay in between. CDR1 MDHEN and CDR2 SYDVKM come from the germline V gene. There are 14 residues in the CDR3. This clone appeared a few times.

Sequenced material: peripheral blood. The V and J genes are TRBV28 and TRBJ1-1, with no clear D. This sequence was found in a woman older than 75 with COVID-19, enrolled during active disease. This CDR3 is CASSLPGGNTEAFF. DNA for the CDR3: TGTGCCAGCAGTTTACCAGGTGGGAACACTGAAGCTTTCTTT.